The rows below give T cell receptor beta chains drawn from one sample of a study of spatial heterogeneity in lung cancer. MiXCR was run by TCRdb on the 5' RACE reads, yielding one entry per CDR3 protein. The sample lists 20,000 to 25,000 distinct CDR3 sequences; about 4.5% were seen once. Here the sequenced sample was lung tumor tissue, taken at surgery. These receptors originate from a male donor with early-stage non-small cell lung cancer. The CDR3 runs from the conserved cysteine through the conserved F or W. The D gene is left open where the match is weak. The size field reads once, few or many counts, or a class when the clone is expanded.

j_call d_call clone_size v_call cdr3_nt cdr3_aa
TRBJ1-5 TRBD1 many TRBV20-1 TGCAGTGCTAGGGGACAGGGATGGAGCAATCAGCCCCAGCATTTT CSARGQGWSNQPQHF
TRBJ1-5 TRBD1 many TRBV7-2 TGTGCCAGCAGCGCCTACAGGGGAGCGCAGCCCCAGCATTTT CASSAYRGAQPQHF
TRBJ2-1 NA many TRBV7-2 TGTGCCAGCAGCCCTCCGGGACTTTTCTCCTACAATGAGCAGTTCTTC CASSPPGLFSYNEQFF
TRBJ1-5 NA many TRBV2 TGTGCCAGCAGTGAAGACGGGACGGAAGGGAAACCCCAGCATTTT CASSEDGTEGKPQHF
TRBJ2-5 NA once TRBV6-5 TGTGCCAGCAGCTTCTGGGCACGGCCGGGCGAGACCCAGTACTTC CASSFWARPGETQYF
TRBJ1-2 NA few TRBV29-1 TGCAGCGTTGAAGAGAACTATGGCTACACCTTC CSVEENYGYTF
TRBJ1-1 NA many TRBV4-3 TGCGCCAGCAGCCGGGTAGACGGGAACACTGAAGCTTTCTTT CASSRVDGNTEAFF